What follows describes a single T cell receptor beta chain. Antigen unknown. Using its own MiXCR run on the 5' RACE reads, TCRdb lists one record per CDR3 protein. The sample lists roughly 350,000 distinct CDR3 sequences, around 9.7% occurring once. The record originates from a study of identical twins. General study points: Invariant MAIT and iNKT cells are populations that could partly confound zero-insertion analyses. High-abundance cord blood beta clonotypes had fewer insertions; memory repertoires showed none. Excess low generation probability was seen in twin-shared out-of-frame alpha sequences.

The sample taken for sequencing was naive T cells sorted from blood. The sequence derives from a woman between 45 and 65 years old in good health.

The CDR3 nucleotides are TGTGCCTGGAGTGGGGGGACTCCGCAACAGTACGTC. Amino acid sequence: CAWSGGTPQQYV. The gene calls are TRBV30 and TRBJ2-7; D may be TRBD2 (6 bases). CDR1 and CDR2 (germline): GTSNPN, SVGIG (reference sequence). V dropped 1 base and J dropped 10 bases, with 14 bases sitting between them. The CDR3 is made up of 12 amino acids.